Here is one T cell receptor (beta chain) with its context. Possible read error: a much larger clone is one base away. This entry comes from a study of breast tumors, draining lymph nodes, adjacent tissues. Germline V gene data show CDR1 as SGHTA and CDR2 as FQGTGA. There are 16 residues in the CDR3. TCRdb recomputed calls from the multiplex PCR reads with MiXCR, one row per CDR3 protein. The sample has about 140,000 distinct CDR3 sequences, around a third seen once. Breast cancer patients provided tissue from their axillary draining lymph nodes. The sequence derives from a female donor with breast cancer. Some clones in this sample may be carry-over from other donors' samples. V gene TRBV7-3 combines with J gene TRBJ1-2; 8 nucleotides align to TRBD1. Sequencing was done on a sample of axillary lymph node tissue. The CDR3: CASSLSPGQGGYGHTF. The DNA for the CDR3 is TGTGCCAGCAGCTTAAGCCCTGGACAGGGTGGCTATGGCCACACCTTC.